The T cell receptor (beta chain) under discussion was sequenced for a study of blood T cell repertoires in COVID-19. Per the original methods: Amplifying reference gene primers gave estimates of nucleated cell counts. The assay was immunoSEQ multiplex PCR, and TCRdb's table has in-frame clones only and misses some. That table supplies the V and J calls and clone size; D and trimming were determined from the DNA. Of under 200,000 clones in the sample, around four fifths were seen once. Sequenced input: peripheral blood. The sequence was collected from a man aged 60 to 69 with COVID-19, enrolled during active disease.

The CDR3 sequence: CASSLEAWGVGNSPLHF. The CDR3 DNA sequence: TGTGCCAGCAGTTTAGAGGCGTGGGGGGTCGGAAATTCACCCCTCCACTTT. The chain uses TRBV27 and TRBJ1-6; D possibly corresponds to TRBD1 (5 bases). The CDR3 runs to 17 residues. Deletions cut 2 bases from V and 7 bases from J, with 18 bases between. Germline CDR1 is MNHEY and CDR2 is SMNVEV (reference sequence).